This is a list of T cell receptor beta chains from one sample in a study of vaccination effects on CD4 cells after COVID-19. Their recognized antigens are unknown. Profiling relied on immunoSEQ multiplex PCR, and the TCRdb table lists in-frame clones only, not all of them. The top ten clones hold about 8.4% of a sample with approximately 38,000 clones, around two thirds of them seen once. The source material was CD4+ T cells from PBMCs cultured without peptide, sampled after COVID-19 vaccination. These receptors all come from a human donor who received a COVID-19 vaccine. Both conserved end residues are trimmed from each CDR3.

TRBJ1-5 TRBV19 ASNRGGDSNQPQH
TRBJ1-4 TRBV10-3 AISEGGIDEKLF
TRBJ2-3 TRBV20-1 SASDGFSGQERDTQY
TRBJ2-2 TRBV10-3 AISDGSPNTGELF
TRBJ1-1 TRBV12-3/TRBV12-4 ASSLGGVTEAF
TRBJ2-5 TRBV9 ASSPNPGGQQQETQY
TRBJ2-2 TRBV2 ASSPAEVSGELF
TRBJ2-5 TRBV18 ASSRTGQETQY
TRBJ2-5 TRBV6-5 ASSYSAGGRLETQY
TRBJ1-5 TRBV6-5 ASSAGQQNQPQH
TRBJ2-1 TRBV29-1 SGGTSGVRNEQF
TRBJ2-1 TRBV5-6 ASSLGQGAYNEQF
TRBJ2-7 TRBV3-1/TRBV3-2 ASSQAAGGPYEQY
TRBJ2-7 TRBV25-1 ASSAGQDVNEQY
TRBJ2-2 TRBV27 ASSLSGGLLGGELF
TRBJ1-2 TRBV25-1 ASSIQGVNYGYT
TRBJ2-1 TRBV24-1 ATSDSRGSSLSSYNEQF
TRBJ1-4 TRBV6-1 ASSELGEKLF
TRBJ1-1 TRBV19 AGLSRGQGRTEAF
TRBJ1-2 TRBV7-8 ASSQFRVPRGYT
TRBJ1-2 TRBV5-4 ASSLQGADGYT
TRBJ2-7 TRBV4-1 ASSQVGPQGPYEQY
TRBJ2-7 TRBV29-1 SVGLAGIEQY
TRBJ1-1 TRBV6-2/TRBV6-3 ASSYPSSTRHQELNTEAF
TRBJ2-4 TRBV3-1/TRBV3-2 ASSPPGLKGYIQY
TRBJ1-4 TRBV5-4 ASSFSGVNEKLF
TRBJ2-1 TRBV5-4 ASSPDRDNEQF
TRBJ1-1 TRBV11-1 ASRSTLLNTEAF
TRBJ2-1 TRBV18 ASSRRGRINEQF
TRBJ2-5 TRBV10-3 AISESQRGRAQY
TRBJ2-7 TRBV29-1 SVDTGTSGGRQY
TRBJ1-4 TRBV12-3/TRBV12-4 ASSLATDEKLF
TRBJ1-5 TRBV5-6 ASSPRGDQPQH
TRBJ1-1 TRBV6-5 ASSPDRVTEAF
TRBJ2-2 TRBV7-9 ASSLAKGSSGELF
TRBJ2-6 TRBV7-2 ASSLAPPTRASGANVLT
TRBJ2-5 TRBV4-1 ASSQVADSLWETQY
TRBJ1-2 TRBV2 ASNDRGLPYGYT
TRBJ1-4 TRBV6-5 ASRGQGVTNEKLF
TRBJ2-7 TRBV5-1 ASSWRQSYEQY
TRBJ1-1 TRBV2 ASSEAGATEAF